The rows below give T cell receptor beta chains drawn from one sample of a study of neoadjuvant nivolumab and ipilimumab in lung cancer. Here immunoSEQ multiplex PCR was the method, and the copy in TCRdb shows in-frame clones only, minus some. The table has over 25,000 clones, around 76% seen once; the top ten hold around a sixth. The sequenced sample was tumor tissue, obtained after neoadjuvant nivolumab, alone or with ipilimumab, at or shortly before surgery. Every receptor here comes from an adult with non-small cell lung cancer. CDR3s include the opening cysteine and the closing phenylalanine or tryptophan. A D gene is named only where the DNA matches it firmly. Rows may omit the clone size; those that give it use once, few, many or a size class.

D	V	J	size	DNA	CDR3
.	TRBV5-1	TRBJ1-2	.	TGCGCCAGCAGCTTGGACGCTGGACCAAGCTATGGCTACACCTTC	CASSLDAGPSYGYTF
TRBD2	TRBV2	TRBJ2-1	.	TGTGCCAGCAGTCGTACTAGCGGATACAATGAGCAGTTCTTC	CASSRTSGYNEQFF
.	TRBV6-6	TRBJ2-3	.	TGTGCCAGCAGTTACTCCGCTAGCACAGATACGCAGTATTTT	CASSYSASTDTQYF
TRBD1	TRBV2	TRBJ1-1	.	TGTGCCAGTTCGACAGGGGGAGGGACTGAAGCTTTCTTT	CASSTGGGTEAFF
TRBD1	TRBV18	TRBJ1-2	few	TGTGCCAGCTCACCTGGACAGGGTCCACTCTATGGCTACACCTTC	CASSPGQGPLYGYTF
.	TRBV5-1	TRBJ1-6	.	TGCGCCAGCAGCGACAGCGACGAGTCACCCCTCCACTTT	CASSDSDESPLHF
.	TRBV5-6	TRBJ1-1	.	TGTGCCAGCAGCTTGGCCGACAACAGTGAAGCTTTCTTT	CASSLADNSEAFF
TRBD1	TRBV9	TRBJ1-1	.	TGTGCCAGCAGCGTAACGACAGGGATGGTGGAGGGGAACACTGAAGCTTTCTTT	CASSVTTGMVEGNTEAFF
TRBD1	TRBV7-9	TRBJ2-7	.	TGTGCGGGACAGATCTCCTACGAGCAGTACTTC	CAGQISYEQYF
.	TRBV15	TRBJ2-1	.	TGTGCCACCAGCAGGGGACGGGGGTACAATGAGCAGTTCTTC	CATSRGRGYNEQFF
TRBD1	TRBV6-5	TRBJ2-7	few	TGTGCCAGCAGTTACACGACAGGGTTCCAGTACTTC	CASSYTTGFQYF
TRBD1	TRBV15	TRBJ1-1	.	TGTGCCACCAGCAAAGGACAGGGGATAGCTGAAGCTTTCTTT	CATSKGQGIAEAFF
.	TRBV2	TRBJ2-5	.	TGTGCCAGCAGGGATCAAGAGACCCAGTACTTC	CASRDQETQYF
TRBD1	TRBV10-3	TRBJ1-1	.	TGTGCCATCAGGGACAGGGCCCGTTTTGAAGCTTTCTTT	CAIRDRARFEAFF
.	TRBV18	TRBJ2-5	.	TGTGCCAGCTCACCTGAAGGGACCATTGGTACCGAGACCCAGTACTTC	CASSPEGTIGTETQYF
.	TRBV27	TRBJ2-5	.	TGTGCCAGCAGGGGTCAGTTAACGGGAGAGACCCAGTACTTC	CASRGQLTGETQYF